This T cell receptor beta chain was identified in a study of metastatic and nonmetastatic thyroid tumors (dated by TCRdb to the early 2020s). Describing the broader study: The researchers compared repertoires between peripheral blood samples and tumor or nodule tissue samples from patients with malignant or benign thyroid disease. Results and caveats for the whole study, not just this receptor: In both blood and tumor samples, malignant tumors were reported to have significantly higher TCR beta diversity than benign nodules.

No treatment had been received by any patient before thyroid surgery. The study retrospectively analysed patient clinical samples collected from the early 2010s to the late 2010s using T-cell receptor beta sequencing. Receptor amplification or capture employed PCR. TCRdb records Illumina HiSeq 4000 as the sequencer. The TCR beta-chain CDR3 region of each patient was profiled by high-throughput sequencing. As for the original processing: The researchers built a classifier to tell apart papillary thyroid cancer patients with distant metastasis, based on CDR3 differences among clinicopathological groups. To measure repertoire diversity the researchers used the Shannon index, while the Morisita-Horn index served to gauge how similar the tumor and blood repertoires were. Using fastp at Q25 and MiXCR, TCRdb reprocessed the public reads and kept productive beta chains. These V and J calls originate from TCRdb's pipeline instead of the authors' own analysis. In this sample the table shows about 35,000 clones, around 32% of which occur a single time. The ten largest make up less than 9% of the sample.

This clone was observed at least ten times. Its cognate antigen has yet to be identified. No base quality values were provided; no much bigger clone lies one nucleotide off. The TCR was taken from a female donor with papillary thyroid cancer or a benign thyroid nodule (not recorded which). Some clones in this sample may be carry-over from other donors' samples. Sequenced sample: blood.

The nucleotide sequence reads as follows: TGTGCCAGCAGCTTCTCACTTACTAGCGTTAATGAGCAGTTCTTC. Protein translation: CASSFSLTSVNEQFF. The V gene is TRBV11-3 and the J gene is TRBJ2-1, with TRBD2 identical over 7 junction bases. The germline V gene gives CDR1 as SGHNT and CDR2 as YENEEA. Germline trimming amounts to 3 bases on V and 7 bases on J, with 9 as the count of junction bases outside the gene matches. The CDR3 numbers 15 residues from cysteine through phenylalanine. This entry keeps only the CDR3 DNA: 45 bases, framed from base 1.